This TCR beta chain was sequenced in a study of beta chain features in type 1 diabetes. Regarding the study as a whole: Shortening that was moderate but significant affected the TCRB CDR3s of Type 1 diabetes patients in all four CD4+ subsets.

Germline assignment: CDR1 SGHDT and CDR2 YYEEEE. This CDR3 spans 13 amino acids. A note on this clone: Its antigen is currently unknown. The junction departs from the called germline gene at one end, perhaps through a read error.

What was sequenced were expressed TCRB transcripts, since all of the isolated RNA had been reverse transcribed. TCRdb keeps only in-frame clones here, not all; method: immunoSEQ multiplex PCR. This sample has hundreds of thousands of clones, with 9.5% to 12% found just once. Input material: naive CD4+ T cells from blood. This clonotype originated in a woman aged 18-29 years in good health. The V call is TRBV5-6, the J call TRBJ2-5; possibly TRBD1 or TRBD2 for D (5 bases each). The CDR3 sequence: CASSLRLGETQHF. The DNA of the CDR3 is TGTGCCAGCAGCTTGAGACTGGGGGAGACCCAGCACTTC.